The 29 T cell receptor beta chains reported below all come from one sample, sequenced in a study of CD8 T cells in ankylosing spondylitis. These receptors' antigens are unknown. Notes on the study in general: It appeared that ankylosing spondylitis blood was characterized by a TCR beta motif of under ten highly homologous variants.

TCRdb fed the 5' RACE reads into MiXCR, producing one record per CDR3 protein. The repertoire includes approximately 500,000 distinct CDR3 sequences, more than 9.5% of them detected once, and approximately 6.2% sits in the top ten. Input material: blood, either unsorted or a sorted T cell fraction (not recorded which). These receptors all come from a male donor with ankylosing spondylitis.

This clonotype has more than one count but fewer than ten. The chain uses TRBV2 and TRBJ2-2, with TRBD2 identical over 7 bases. CDR1 is SNHLY and CDR2 is FYNNEI in the germline V gene. The CDR3 length is 15 residues. J gave up 4 bases and V 8 bases, and 10 bases lay outside the gene matches. The CDR3 reads CASSRVREGTGELFF. CDR3 bases: TGTGCCAGCTCGAGGGTCAGGGAGGGCACCGGGGAGCTGTTTTTT.

V gene TRBV2 combines with J gene TRBJ2-1, with 13 positions matching TRBD2. The CDR3 totals 17 residues. V lost 7 bases, J lost 6 bases, and 12 bases stayed unmatched. Germline V lookup: CDR1 SNHLY, CDR2 FYNNEI. The CDR3 DNA is TGTGCCAGCAAAACATTTCGGACTAGCGGGAGTGGCAATGAGCAGTTCTTC. Translation gives CASKTFRTSGSGNEQFF.

This clonotype has a handful of counts. CDR3 loop: CASSGRTSGGRYNEQFF. In DNA form, the CDR3 reads TGCGCCAGCAGCGGCCGGACTAGCGGGGGGAGGTACAATGAGCAGTTCTTC. The chain is built from TRBV5-1 and TRBJ2-1, with 14 bases fitting TRBD2. Germline lookup yields CDR1 SGHRS and CDR2 YFSETQ. The CDR3 runs 17 residues. J was trimmed by 4 bases and V by 4 bases; bases with no gene match: 7. Full variable domain (missing parts from reference TRBV5-1 and TRBJ2-1): KAGVTQTPRYLIKTRGQQVTLSCSPISGHRSVSWYQQTPGQGLQFLFEYFSETQRNKGNFPGRFSGRQFSNSRSEMNVSTLELGDSALYLCASSGRTSGGRYNEQFFGPGTRLTVL.

This clonotype was recorded many times. The chain links TRBV4-1 to TRBJ2-2, with TRBD1 matching over 10 bases. The V segment lost 3 bases and the J segment 5 bases; nucleotides outside the gene matches: 3. This CDR3 is 15 amino acids long. Germline values: CDR1 MGHRA, CDR2 YSYEKL. CDR3 sequence reads: CASSHRDRGTGELFF. The CDR3 DNA reads as TGCGCCAGCAGCCACCGGGACAGGGGTACCGGGGAGCTGTTTTTT.

The chain carries TRBV11-2 and TRBJ2-3, with 8 nucleotides matching TRBD2. This CDR3 is built from 18 residues. J was trimmed by 0 bases and V by 5 bases; bases with no gene match: 13. CDR1 is SGHAT and CDR2 is FQNNGV in the germline V gene. DNA for the CDR3: TGTGCCAGCAGCATCGTTAGCGGGGATTATATTAGCACAGATACGCAGTATTTT. This gives the protein CASSIVSGDYISTDTQYF.

This clonotype was observed a few times. The chain combines TRBV2 with TRBJ2-7, with a weak D call TRBD2 (5 bases). Trimming stripped 1 base from V and 4 bases from J, with 17 bases between. CDR3 length: 16 residues. Germline CDR1 and CDR2: SNHLY and FYNNEI. The CDR3 is CASSEVGGPILYEQYV. Written as DNA, the CDR3 is TGTGCCAGCAGTGAAGTAGGCGGGCCCATATTATACGAGCAGTACGTC.

This clonotype was detected many times. The gene calls are TRBV5-1 and TRBJ1-4, with D hard to call. Germline CDR1 SGHRS, CDR2 YFSETQ. V dropped 1 base and J dropped 6 bases, with 13 bases sitting between them. The CDR3 contains 15 residues. CDR3 nucleotides: TGCGCCAGCAGCTTGTATACGGCGAAGGATGAAAAACTGTTTTTT. It encodes CASSLYTAKDEKLFF. The complete variable domain, with remaining parts taken from reference TRBV5-1 and TRBJ1-4, reads KAGVTQTPRYLIKTRGQQVTLSCSPISGHRSVSWYQQTPGQGLQFLFEYFSETQRNKGNFPGRFSGRQFSNSRSEMNVSTLELGDSALYLCASSLYTAKDEKLFFGSGTQLSVL.

This clonotype occurred a few times. The J gene is TRBJ2-2, the V gene TRBV20-1; no firm D call. Trimming pared 6 bases from V and 5 bases from J, leaving 16 bases between. Germline V gene sequence: CDR1 DFQATT, CDR2 SNEGSKA (reference sequence). The CDR3 runs to 14 residues. The CDR3, as DNA: TGCAGTGCAATGGCACCCGCCGGGACCGGGGAGCTGTTTTTT. This sequence encodes CSAMAPAGTGELFF.

Comments on this clonotype: Since a much larger clone is just one base distant, this may be a read error. A read error is likely, as this CDR3 ends without the conserved phenylalanine or tryptophan. The V gene is TRBV12-3 or TRBV12-4, the J gene TRBJ2-1; tentatively, D is TRBD2 (5 bases). Trimming pared 6 bases from V and 2 bases from J, leaving 8 bases between. The CDR3 extends over 13 amino acids. CDR3 region: CASRAGTYNEQFL. The CDR3 nucleotides read TGTGCCAGCAGGGCGGGCACCTACAATGAGCAGTTCTTA.

The genes are TRBV7-2 and TRBJ2-7, with a tentative D call TRBD1 (6 bases). Trimming cost V 6 bases and J 4 bases, with 16 bases left between them. The CDR3 totals 14 residues. CDR1 and CDR2 (germline): SGHTA, FQGNSA. CDR3 DNA: TGTGCCAGCAGTCGCAGGGGCGCCGGGTACGAGCAGTACTTC. The encoded protein is CASSRRGAGYEQYF.

The rearrangement joins TRBV29-1 to TRBJ2-5; 8 bases map to TRBD2. This CDR3 is 14 amino acids long. Germline CDR1 SQVTM, CDR2 ANQGSEA. Trimming cost V 5 bases and J 4 bases; bases outside gene matches: 9. In DNA form, the CDR3 reads TGCAGCGTTCTTAATAGCGGGAAAGGAGAGACCCAGTACTTC. Translation gives CSVLNSGKGETQYF.

The V gene is TRBV20-1, the J gene TRBJ2-1, with 9 bases identical to TRBD2. Germline CDR1 is DFQATT and CDR2 is SNEGSKA (reference sequence). The CDR3 sequence is 16 residues long. The junction had 8 bases not matched to a gene; V was cut back by 5 bases and J by 0 bases. The CDR3 reads CSADSSGASSYNEQFF. The CDR3 DNA sequence: TGCAGTGCTGATTCTAGCGGGGCCAGCTCCTACAATGAGCAGTTCTTC.

This sequence joins TRBV2 and TRBJ1-5; 10 bases align to TRBD1. Germline CDR1 reads SNHLY; CDR2 reads FYNNEI. CDR3 length: 16 residues. With 3 bases clipped from V and 7 bases from J, the junction kept 9 bases outside the gene matches. The CDR3 DNA reads as TGTGCCAGCAGTGAGGGGGGACAGGGGAGCAGCCAGCCCCAGCATTTT. It yields the protein CASSEGGQGSSQPQHF.

The table lists this clonotype with a few counts. The rearrangement links TRBV6-1 to TRBJ2-1, with 9 bases that match TRBD2. The CDR3 spans 16 residues. The germline CDR1 and CDR2 sequences are MNHNS and SASEGT. The ends lost 7 bases at V and 4 bases at J; junction bases unmatched: 11. DNA of the CDR3: TGTGCCAGCAACGACGCAATAGCGGGAGTATACAATGAGCAGTTCTTC. This gives the protein CASNDAIAGVYNEQFF.

CDR3 bases: TGCGCCAGCAGAATGGGAGCTACCGGGGAGCTGTTTTTT. As protein: CASRMGATGELFF. This rearrangement joins TRBV5-1 to TRBJ2-2; a weak D match, TRBD2 (5 bases). Deletions cut 5 bases from V and 5 bases from J, with 10 bases between. The CDR3 runs to 13 residues. CDR1 and CDR2 (germline): SGHRS, YFSETQ.

In its sample, this clonotype was seen a few times. The genes are TRBV12-3 or TRBV12-4 and TRBJ1-2; 11 positions agree with TRBD1. The trim removed 6 bases at V and 7 bases at J, leaving 7 bases unmatched. CDR3 length: 14 residues. The CDR3 region is CASREGQGARGYTF. The CDR3 DNA reads TGTGCCAGCAGAGAAGGACAGGGGGCGCGTGGCTACACCTTC.

The rearrangement joins TRBV11-2 to TRBJ2-1; 13 bases are shared with TRBD2. Germline V CDR1 and CDR2: SGHAT, FQNNGV. This CDR3 has 16 residues. Losses at the gene ends were 4 bases for V and 7 bases for J; bases not matched to a gene: 7. The CDR3 DNA reads TGTGCCAGCAGCTCCCGGACTAGCGGGAGTTGGAATGAGCAGTTCTTC. It translates to CASSSRTSGSWNEQFF.

This clonotype turned up a few times. This chain joins TRBV20-1 and TRBJ2-2; D might be TRBD2 (7 bases). Germline lookup yields CDR1 DFQATT and CDR2 SNEGSKA (reference sequence). This CDR3 has 16 residues. V shed 0 bases and J shed 6 bases, with 17 bases lying between them. The CDR3, as DNA: TGCAGTGCTAGAGATTGGAGGGGGGGTCAGGCCGGGGAGCTGTTTTTT. Translated, it gives CSARDWRGGQAGELFF.

This clonotype was observed many times. The chain recombines TRBV7-8 with TRBJ2-2, with D tentatively TRBD2 (6 bases). The V gene lost 6 bases and the J gene lost 1 base, with 9 bases spanning the gap. The CDR3 totals 14 residues. Germline CDR1 reads SGHVS; CDR2 reads FQNEAQ. The CDR3 here is CASRYGGNTGELFF. DNA of the CDR3: TGTGCCAGCAGATACGGGGGGAACACCGGGGAGCTGTTTTTT. The full variable domain, in which reference TRBV7-8 and TRBJ2-2 provide the parts outside the CDR3, is GAGVSQSPRYKVAKRGQDVALRCDPISGHVSLFWYQQALGQGPEFLTYFQNEAQLDKSGLPSDRFFAERPEGSVSTLKIQRTQQEDSAVYLCASRYGGNTGELFFGEGSRLTVL.

This clonotype has more than one count but fewer than ten. The rearrangement uses TRBV3-1 and TRBJ2-1; D remains ambiguous. The CDR3 spans 15 residues. The V and J ends lost 0 bases and 5 bases respectively, with 11 bases between them. Germline CDR1 reads LGHDT; CDR2 reads YNNKEL (reference sequence). The CDR3 coding sequence is TGTGCCAGCAGCCAAGAGTTAAGGGCAGACAATGAGCAGTTCTTC. Amino acids: CASSQELRADNEQFF.

The chain is built from TRBV5-6 and TRBJ1-1; D uncertain. With 5 bases removed from V and 4 bases from J, the gap between germline ends came to 9 bases. Germline V gives CDR1 SGHDT, CDR2 YYEEEE. CDR3 length: 12 residues. The CDR3 sequence is CASRRRGTEAFF. In DNA, the CDR3 is TGTGCCAGCAGGAGGCGGGGCACTGAAGCTTTCTTT.

This clonotype was detected ten times or more. The chain joins TRBV7-8 to TRBJ2-4; TRBD2 might be the D (5 bases). Germline-derived CDR1 and CDR2 are SGHVS and FQNEAQ. This CDR3 comprises 15 residues. Trimming stripped 1 base from V and 1 base from J, with 8 bases between. DNA for the CDR3: TGTGCCAGCAGCTTAGGCCCGGGGGCCAAAAACATTCAGTACTTC. Amino acids: CASSLGPGAKNIQYF.

This clonotype occurred many times. V is TRBV7-9 and J is TRBJ1-4, with 7 bases lining up with TRBD1. CDR3 length equals 16 residues. Looked up from germline, CDR1 is SEHNR and CDR2 is FQNEAQ (reference sequence). V was clipped by 1 base and J by 8 bases; unmatched bases: 10. CDR3 residues: CASSLGDREQGEKLFF. CDR3 bases: TGTGCCAGCAGCTTAGGTGACAGGGAACAAGGCGAAAAACTGTTTTTT.

V gene TRBV9 combines with J gene TRBJ1-1; D remains unclear. V was pared by 0 bases and J by 2 bases, with 8 bases between. The CDR3 totals 14 residues. The germline gives CDR1 SGDLS, CDR2 YYNGEE. Here the CDR3 reads CASSVADSNTEAFF. Here the CDR3 DNA reads TGTGCCAGCAGCGTAGCAGACTCAAACACTGAAGCTTTCTTT. The whole variable domain, filled in from reference TRBV9 and TRBJ1-1, reads DSGVTQTPKHLITATGQRVTLRCSPRSGDLSVYWYQQSLDQGLQFLIQYYNGEERAKGNILERFSAQQFPDLHSELNLSSLELGDSALYFCASSVADSNTEAFFGQGTRLTVV.

This clonotype came up a few times. The chain links TRBV20-1 to TRBJ1-3; no definite D call. CDR1 and CDR2 from the germline V gene are DFQATT and SNEGSKA (reference sequence). The germline V and J ends were trimmed by 6 bases and 4 bases, with 10 bases remaining between them. This CDR3 comprises 12 residues. The chain's CDR3 is CSAAELGNTIYF. Written as DNA, the CDR3 is TGCAGTGCAGCAGAGCTCGGAAACACCATATATTTT.

The gene calls are TRBV7-9 and TRBJ2-1; perhaps TRBD2 as D (6 bases). This CDR3 spans 14 amino acids. CDR1 and CDR2 (germline): SEHNR, FQNEAQ (reference sequence). Trimming removed 6 bases from V and 4 bases from J, with 13 bases in between. The CDR3 loop is CASSTGTPYNEQFF. CDR3 bases: TGTGCCAGCAGTACCGGGACTCCGTACAATGAGCAGTTCTTC.

This clonotype was observed at least ten times. The CDR3 sequence: CASSLDGGTLHSYNSPLHF. The CDR3 DNA reads as TGTGCCAGCAGCTTGGATGGGGGGACCCTTCACTCCTATAATTCACCCCTCCACTTT. V is TRBV5-6 and J is TRBJ1-6; D is perhaps TRBD1 (5 bases). The germline V gene encodes CDR1 SGHDT and CDR2 YYEEEE. There are 19 residues in the CDR3. V was pared by 0 bases and J by 0 bases, with 16 bases between.

There are a few counts of this clonotype. This chain joins TRBV14 and TRBJ2-3, with 11 bases identical to TRBD2. The V and J ends lost 2 bases and 6 bases, in that order; junction bases with no gene match: 13. Germline V lookup: CDR1 SGHDN, CDR2 FVKESK. This CDR3 has 18 amino acids. The CDR3 loop reads CASSQLGSGREDTDTQYF. The CDR3 nucleotides read TGTGCCAGCAGCCAACTTGGTAGCGGGAGGGAAGACACGGATACGCAGTATTTT.

The gene calls are TRBV27 and TRBJ1-6; D gene unclear. In germline, CDR1 is MNHEY, CDR2 SMNVEV (reference sequence). V gave up 3 bases and J gave up 9 bases, with 12 bases separating them. The CDR3 loop spans 14 amino acids. Written as DNA, the CDR3 is TGTGCCAGCAGTTTGGTGGTGGCGGGTTCACCCCTCCACTTT. Its protein product is CASSLVVAGSPLHF.